A few counts support the clone carrying this T cell receptor (beta chain). Its antigen is not known. They built TCR cDNA with 5'RACE template switching, a step that put in a universal primer site and UMIs. TCRdb re-called the 5' RACE reads through MiXCR, storing one row per CDR3 protein. In the table there are approximately 550,000 distinct CDR3 sequences, roughly 13% of which are singletons. V was shortened by 5 bases and J by 6 bases, with 14 bases between the two germline ends. In germline, CDR1 is MNHNS, CDR2 SASEGT. This CDR3 region has 14 residues. This entry belongs to a study of T cells after yellow fever vaccination. Whole-study results and caveats: Reappearance after the booster was observed for most primary-vaccination clones (roughly 97% CD4, about 91% CD8). Contamination of FACS-sorted repertoires by abundant clonotypes from the bulk population could occur. When the response was secondary, it was weaker but reached its peak faster, day 5 versus 15.

The specimen comprised PBMCs, sampled on the day of the yellow fever booster vaccination. This chain uses TRBV6-1 with TRBJ2-1; possibly TRBD2 for D (5 bases). The receptor was derived from a man aged 25-40 years who received the YFV17D yellow fever vaccine. CDR3 nucleotides: TGTGCCAGCAGTACCGGACTGGGCGGCAATGAGCAGTTCTTC. This encodes CASSTGLGGNEQFF.